The 19 T cell receptor beta chains below were found in one sample sequenced in a study of shared clonotypes between healthy human individuals. Assay: immunoSEQ multiplex PCR; the TCRdb copy retains only in-frame clones and omits some. The data hold approximately 530,000 clones, with approximately 95% observed a single time. The sample taken for sequencing was naive CD4+ T cells sorted from blood. Subset specified: CD45RA+ positively selected. The receptor source for this set is a woman aged 25-40 years in good health.

V is TRBV6-1 and J is TRBJ2-2; tentatively, D is TRBD2 (6 bases). V lost 6 bases and J 0 bases, leaving 11 bases between the germline ends. Germline V gene lookup returns CDR1 MNHNS and CDR2 SASEGT. The CDR3 is 15 residues long. CDR3 DNA: TGTGCCAGCAGCTCCGGGACTTCGAACACCGGGGAGCTGTTTTTT. It encodes CASSSGTSNTGELFF.

This chain joins TRBV28 and TRBJ1-5; D remains ambiguous. Per the germline V gene, CDR1 is MDHEN and CDR2 is SYDVKM. The CDR3 totals 12 residues. Trimming left V 3 bases short and J 11 bases short, with 11 bases between. The CDR3 DNA reads TGTGCCAGCAGTTTGGAGCCCACGGCCCAGCATTTT. It codes for CASSLEPTAQHF.

The chain recombines TRBV1 with TRBJ2-1; the D call of TRBD2 is as the table states it, not checked on the DNA. TRBV1 is listed as a pseudogene. The CDR3 consists of 18 residues. The DNA for the CDR3 is TGCACCAGCAGCCAAGATACTAGCGGGAGGATGCTTTACAATGAGCAGTTCTTC. Translating gives CTSSQDTSGRMLYNEQFF.

V gene TRBV21-1 combines with J gene TRBJ1-5; the D segment call TRBD1 is taken from the table without a DNA check. TRBV21-1 is a pseudogene. The CDR3 runs to 21 residues. In nucleotides, the CDR3 is TGTGCCAGCAGCAAAGGGGAGAAGGGGACAGGGGTGCTCCGACCTAATCAGCCCCAGCATTTT. Its translation: CASSKGEKGTGVLRPNQPQHF.

The chain combines TRBV13 with TRBJ1-4; D ambiguous. Trimming removed 5 bases at V and 8 bases at J, with 9 bases between. The CDR3 covers 12 residues. The germline V gene encodes CDR1 PRHDT and CDR2 FYEKMQ (reference sequence). As DNA, the CDR3 is TGTGCCAGCAGCCCATTGGGGGAAAAACTGTTTTTT. It translates to CASSPLGEKLFF.

This clone was seen just once. The chain employs TRBV28 and TRBJ2-7, with D unresolved. The length of the CDR3 is 14 residues. Trimming took off 2 bases at V and 2 bases at J, with 10 bases between the two ends. Germline CDR1 is MDHEN and CDR2 is SYDVKM. CDR3 residues: CASSLRVRAYEQYF. The DNA of the CDR3 is TGTGCCAGCAGTTTAAGAGTCCGAGCCTACGAGCAGTACTTC.

The chain has TRBV28 and TRBJ1-2; the match to TRBD1 covers 10 bases. Germline V CDR1 and CDR2: MDHEN, SYDVKM. This CDR3 is built from 16 residues. V gave up 3 bases and J gave up 7 bases; unmatched junction bases: 11. CDR3 nucleotides: TGTGCCAGCAGTTTCTCCGGGACAGGGGTTTTTGTTGGCTACACCTTC. It encodes CASSFSGTGVFVGYTF.

The gene calls are TRBV28 and TRBJ1-5; 10 nucleotides align to TRBD1. The CDR3 covers 14 residues. Per the germline V gene, CDR1 is MDHEN and CDR2 is SYDVKM. Trimming cost V 6 bases and J 7 bases; bases outside gene matches: 6. The CDR3 here is CASREGQGTQPQHF. The CDR3 nucleotides read TGTGCCAGCAGGGAGGGACAGGGGACCCAGCCCCAGCATTTT.

The CDR3 DNA reads TGTGCCAGCAGACCGGGACTAGAAGAAGAGACCCAGTACTTC. It encodes CASRPGLEEETQYF. J is TRBJ2-5 and V is TRBV25-1; TRBD2 agrees at 8 bases. The CDR3 consists of 14 residues. Germline V gene data show CDR1 as MGHDK and CDR2 as SYGVNS. V dropped 6 bases and J dropped 3; count of bases not matched to a gene: 6.

The chain employs TRBV28 and TRBJ2-7; D is possibly TRBD1 (5 bases). CDR3 length equals 18 residues. Per the germline V gene, CDR1 is MDHEN and CDR2 is SYDVKM. The V gene lost 2 bases and the J gene lost 0 bases, with 20 bases spanning the gap. The chain's CDR3 is CASSLQGFKGENSYEQYF. In DNA form, the CDR3 reads TGTGCCAGCAGTTTACAGGGTTTTAAGGGTGAAAACTCCTACGAGCAGTACTTC.

The gene calls are TRBV18 and TRBJ2-1, with TRBD1 identical over 9 bases. The CDR3 contains 17 residues. V was clipped by 3 bases and J by 0 bases; unmatched bases: 6. CDR1 is KGHSH, CDR2 LQKENI, per germline. The DNA of the CDR3 is TGTGCCAGCTCACCCCTGGGACAGGGAAGCTCCTACAATGAGCAGTTCTTC. Its translation: CASSPLGQGSSYNEQFF. Full variable domain (outside the CDR3, taken from reference TRBV18 and TRBJ2-1): NAGVMQNPRHLVRRRGQEARLRCSPMKGHSHVYWYRQLPEEGLKFMVYLQKENIIDESGMPKERFSAEFPKEGPSILRIQQVVRGDSAAYFCASSPLGQGSSYNEQFFGPGTRLTVL.

This clone was seen a few times. The J gene is TRBJ1-1, the V gene TRBV7-9; no clear D gene. Trimming pared 8 bases from V and 7 bases from J, leaving 11 bases between. CDR1 is SEHNR and CDR2 is FQNEAQ in the germline V gene (reference sequence). The CDR3 has 11 amino acids. The CDR3 region is CASQSEVEAFF. CDR3 nucleotides: TGTGCCAGCCAGAGCGAGGTTGAAGCTTTCTTT.

The V gene is TRBV5-4, the J gene TRBJ1-6, with 7 bases lining up with TRBD1. Per the germline V gene, CDR1 is SGHNT and CDR2 is YYREEE (reference sequence). The CDR3 has 15 amino acids. Losses at the gene ends were 4 bases for V and 1 base for J; bases not matched to a gene: 2. As DNA, the CDR3 is TGTGCCAGCAGCACGGACAGGTCCTATAATTCACCCCTCCACTTT. Translation: CASSTDRSYNSPLHF.

The chain has TRBV4-1 and TRBJ2-5; D ambiguous. The J call may be in error: the DNA end matches TRBJ2-7 better. CDR1 is MGHRA and CDR2 is YSYEKL in the germline V gene. The CDR3 has 15 residues. For the CDR3, the DNA is TGCGCCAGCAGCCGGACCTCCATAAATTCCTACGAGCAGTACTTC. It encodes CASSRTSINSYEQYF.

The chain has TRBV18 and TRBJ2-3; D is uncertain. The CDR3 is 14 residues long. Trimming cost V 2 bases and J 6 bases, with 12 bases left between them. Germline CDR1 KGHSH, CDR2 LQKENI. CDR3 residues: CASSPGQLGDTQYF. In DNA, the CDR3 is TGTGCCAGCTCACCAGGTCAGCTAGGTGATACGCAGTATTTT.

V is TRBV11-3 and J is TRBJ2-5; D gene uncertain. Germline V gene data show CDR1 as SGHNT and CDR2 as YENEEA. Deletions cut 3 bases from V and 2 bases from J, with 13 bases between. The CDR3 extends over 15 amino acids. CDR3 amino acids: CASSFSLGWQETQYF. In DNA form, the CDR3 reads TGTGCCAGCAGCTTTTCCCTGGGCTGGCAAGAGACCCAGTACTTC.

This clone was observed once. V gene TRBV19 combines with J gene TRBJ2-1, with 8 bases fitting TRBD2. The CDR3 runs to 15 residues. The V and J ends lost 4 bases and 6 bases, in that order; junction bases with no gene match: 8. CDR1 is LNHDA and CDR2 is SQIVND in the germline V gene (reference sequence). The CDR3 bases are TGTGCCAGTAGTACCTCTAGCGGGTATACCAATGAGCAGTTCTTC. It translates to CASSTSSGYTNEQFF.

V is TRBV7-9 and J is TRBJ2-3; TRBD1 matches 7 bases. The CDR3 is 14 residues long. From germline, CDR1 is SEHNR and CDR2 FQNEAQ (reference sequence). J lost 4 bases, V lost 8 bases, and 9 bases had no gene match. CDR3 protein: CASGEGAFADTQYF. As DNA, the CDR3 is TGTGCCAGCGGAGAGGGGGCGTTTGCAGATACGCAGTATTTT. Complete variable domain (other parts from reference TRBV7-9 and TRBJ2-3): DTGVSQNPRHKITKRGQNVTFRCDPISEHNRLYWYRQTLGQGPEFLTYFQNEAQLEKSRLLSDRFSAERPKGSFSTLEIQRTEQGDSAMYLCASGEGAFADTQYFGPGTRLTVL.

The genes are TRBV28 and TRBJ2-7, with 8 bases aligning to TRBD1. This CDR3 has 15 amino acids. In germline, CDR1 is MDHEN, CDR2 SYDVKM. V lost 3 bases to trimming and J lost 1 base; unmatched junction nucleotides: 5. The CDR3 DNA reads as TGTGCCAGCAGTTTTCATGGACAGGGTTCCTACGAGCAGTACTTC. Translation: CASSFHGQGSYEQYF.